The 28 T cell receptor beta chains reported below all come from one sample, sequenced in a study of T cells in Graves' hyperthyroidism and ophthalmopathy. RNA transcripts yielded amplified TCR beta CDR3 regions. A set of HTBI primers served as the primers for a first-round RT-PCR of the TCR CDR3. MiXCR was run by TCRdb on the multiplex PCR reads, yielding one entry per CDR3 protein. Among a few hundred thousand distinct CDR3 sequences listed, less than 20% were seen once. What was sequenced was blood. These receptors all come from a man younger than 35 with Graves' ophthalmopathy.

This clonotype was counted at least ten times. The V call is TRBV28, the J call TRBJ2-7; D not certain. Trimming stripped 7 bases from V and 5 bases from J, with 15 bases between. The CDR3 is made up of 13 amino acids. The germline V gene encodes CDR1 MDHEN and CDR2 SYDVKM. The DNA of the CDR3 is TGTGCCAGCACCAATTCTCCCCGGGACGAGCAGTACTTC. Amino acid sequence: CASTNSPRDEQYF.

The chain uses TRBV9 and TRBJ2-7; D possibly matches TRBD1 or TRBD2 (5 bases each). V was pared by 4 bases and J by 0 bases, with 14 bases between. The germline gives CDR1 SGDLS, CDR2 YYNGEE. The CDR3 extends over 15 amino acids. CDR3 sequence: CASSPRDEYSYEQYF. In DNA form, the CDR3 reads TGTGCCAGCAGCCCCCGGGACGAATACTCCTACGAGCAGTACTTC.

This clonotype was detected a few times. The CDR3 sequence is CASSSGVGDEQFF. The CDR3 DNA reads TGCGCCAGCAGCTCTGGCGTTGGGGATGAGCAGTTCTTC. The chain links TRBV5-1 to TRBJ2-1; D not certain. Germline-derived CDR1 and CDR2 are SGHRS and YFSETQ. Trimming took 3 bases from V and 8 from J, leaving 12 bases between them. This CDR3 spans 13 amino acids.

This clonotype was seen a few times. This sequence joins TRBV28 and TRBJ1-5, with D tentatively TRBD1 (5 bases). This CDR3 is built from 14 residues. Trimming stripped 2 bases from V and 5 bases from J, with 10 bases between. Germline CDR1 and CDR2: MDHEN and SYDVKM. The DNA for the CDR3 is TGTGCCAGCAGTTTAAGCAGGGAAGATCAGCCCCAGCATTTT. It is translated as CASSLSREDQPQHF.

This clonotype came up once. The rearrangement joins TRBV3-1 to TRBJ2-7; D remains unclear. Germline CDR1 reads LGHDT; CDR2 reads YNNKEL (reference sequence). CDR3 length equals 14 residues. V was clipped by 0 bases and J by 2 bases, with 8 bases between them. In DNA, the CDR3 is TGTGCCAGCAGCCAAGAGGGTGGGGCCTACGAGCAGTACTTC. This translates into CASSQEGGAYEQYF.

This clonotype occurred many times. J is TRBJ2-2 and V is TRBV2; possibly TRBD1 or TRBD2 for D (5 bases each). The CDR3 has 14 amino acids. The V and J ends lost 4 bases and 2 bases respectively, with 8 bases between them. Germline V lookup: CDR1 SNHLY, CDR2 FYNNEI. DNA of the CDR3: TGTGCCAGCAGTGGAGGGGATAACACCGGGGAGCTGTTTTTT. Translating gives CASSGGDNTGELFF.

This clonotype was detected many times. The chain combines TRBV9 with TRBJ1-2; TRBD1 might be the D (5 bases). The CDR3 is made up of 15 amino acids. Germline loops: CDR1 SGDLS, CDR2 YYNGEE. V lost 2 bases to trimming and J lost 5 bases, with 16 bases between them. CDR3 residues: CASSVSSSEGYGYTF. The CDR3 DNA is TGTGCCAGCAGCGTCTCGTCGTCGGAGGGGTATGGCTACACCTTC.

This clonotype was seen many times. The chain recombines TRBV7-8 with TRBJ1-2; D remains ambiguous. V lost 2 bases to trimming and J lost 4 bases, with 11 bases between them. This CDR3 contains 14 residues. CDR1 SGHVS and CDR2 FQNEAQ come from the germline V gene. The CDR3 reads CASSLSDAIYGYTF. CDR3 in DNA: TGTGCCAGCAGCTTATCCGATGCTATCTATGGCTACACCTTC.

This clonotype was detected ten times or more. The rearrangement links TRBV3-1 to TRBJ1-1; D not resolved. CDR1 LGHDT and CDR2 YNNKEL come from the germline V gene (reference sequence). CDR3 length: 12 residues. Trimming shortened V by 4 bases and J by 4 bases, and 7 bases separated the two germline ends. The CDR3 coding sequence is TGTGCCAGCAGCCTGATAGGCACTGAAGCTTTCTTT. Residues: CASSLIGTEAFF.

This clonotype was seen many times. This chain joins TRBV20-1 and TRBJ1-1; D is possibly TRBD1 (5 bases). CDR3 length: 14 amino acids. Trimming cost V 4 bases and J 1 base, with 13 bases left between them. Germline CDR1 and CDR2: DFQATT and SNEGSKA (reference sequence). CDR3 DNA sequence: TGCAGTGCTACCTTGTATGGGACGAACACTGAAGCTTTCTTT. Amino acids: CSATLYGTNTEAFF.

This clonotype was detected ten times or more. This chain connects TRBV7-2 to TRBJ2-7; D unclear. Trimming took off 5 bases at V and 0 bases at J, with 14 bases between the two ends. CDR3 length equals 15 residues. Germline lookup yields CDR1 SGHTA and CDR2 FQGNSA. The CDR3 loop reads CASSPLASRSYEQYF. In DNA, the CDR3 is TGTGCCAGCAGCCCGCTGGCTAGTCGCTCCTACGAGCAGTACTTC.

The sample holds a few counts of this clonotype. V and J are TRBV12-3 or TRBV12-4 and TRBJ1-3; D unresolved. The length of the CDR3 is 14 residues. The V gene lost 5 bases and the J gene lost 0 bases, with 8 bases spanning the gap. The CDR3 sequence: CASSLSYSGNTIYF. Here the CDR3 DNA reads TGTGCCAGCAGTCTATCCTACTCTGGAAACACCATATATTTT.

This clonotype was seen once. The J gene is TRBJ2-1, the V gene TRBV5-1, with TRBD2 matching over 14 bases. V gave up 4 bases and J gave up 10 bases; unmatched junction bases: 10. The length of the CDR3 is 16 residues. Germline lookup yields CDR1 SGHRS and CDR2 YFSETQ. The CDR3, as DNA: TGCGCCAGCAGCCTAATGACTAGCGGGGGGGCGGGGGAGCAGTTCTTC. Translated: CASSLMTSGGAGEQFF.

There are many counts of this clonotype. This chain connects TRBV28 to TRBJ2-1; 9 nucleotides match TRBD2. The V and J ends lost 1 base and 5 bases, in that order; junction bases with no gene match: 15. Looked up from germline, CDR1 is MDHEN and CDR2 is SYDVKM. The CDR3 totals 19 residues. The CDR3 DNA sequence: TGTGCCAGCAGTTTATTGTTTAGGGCTAGCGGGGCGTACCACAATGAGCAGTTCTTC. Amino acid sequence: CASSLLFRASGAYHNEQFF.

The rearrangement joins TRBV25-1 to TRBJ1-6; TRBD1 matches at 8 bases. Germline loops: CDR1 MGHDK, CDR2 SYGVNS. This CDR3 is built from 15 residues. V was clipped by 7 bases and J by 7 bases; unmatched bases: 9. CDR3 region: CASTGQGARNSPLHF. The CDR3 DNA follows: TGTGCCAGCACCGGACAGGGAGCTCGGAATTCACCCCTCCACTTT.

V usage is TRBV18 and J usage is TRBJ2-5; 9 nucleotides align to TRBD2. The ends lost 6 bases at V and 1 base at J; junction bases unmatched: 9. CDR1 and CDR2 (germline): KGHSH, LQKENI. The CDR3 runs 16 residues. This CDR3 reads CASSLSSGDPQETQYF. CDR3 nucleotides: TGTGCCAGCTCGCTCTCTAGCGGGGACCCCCAAGAGACCCAGTACTTC.

This clonotype was detected a few times. This chain joins TRBV28 and TRBJ1-3; maybe TRBD1 (5 bases). Trimming removed 10 bases at V and 4 bases at J, with 20 bases between. The CDR3 sequence is 15 residues long. From germline, CDR1 is MDHEN and CDR2 SYDVKM. The CDR3 here is CATNPSPGTGNTIYF. In DNA, the CDR3 is TGTGCCACCAACCCATCCCCCGGGACGGGAAACACCATATATTTT.

The V call is TRBV2, the J call TRBJ2-2; D may be TRBD1 (5 bases). Per the germline V gene, CDR1 is SNHLY and CDR2 is FYNNEI. CDR3 length: 16 residues. Trimming shortened V by 6 bases and J by 2 bases, and 16 bases separated the two germline ends. CDR3 nucleotide sequence: TGTGCCAGCAGGCCCTCTAGGACATCTAACACCGGGGAGCTGTTTTTT. Protein sequence: CASRPSRTSNTGELFF.

This clonotype was observed many times. V gene TRBV18 combines with J gene TRBJ2-3; D is undetermined. Looked up from germline, CDR1 is KGHSH and CDR2 is LQKENI. Trimming pared 1 base from V and 2 bases from J, leaving 10 bases between. The CDR3 is made up of 15 amino acids. For the CDR3, the DNA is TGTGCCAGCTCACCACGATCGGGCTCCACAGATACGCAGTATTTT. Amino acids: CASSPRSGSTDTQYF.

This clonotype occurred many times. The chain has TRBV11-1 and TRBJ2-7, with no clear D. Between the trimmed V and J ends, which lost 5 bases and 6 bases, there was a span of 23 bases. This CDR3 contains 16 residues. The germline CDR1 and CDR2 sequences are SGHAT and FQDESV (reference sequence). Written as DNA, the CDR3 is TGTGCCAGCAGCCCACGGACGGATCAGGTATTATCCGAGCAGTACTTC. As protein: CASSPRTDQVLSEQYF.

This clonotype was found a few times. The V and J genes are TRBV27 and TRBJ2-1, with 7 bases matching TRBD2. The germline CDR1 and CDR2 sequences are MNHEY and SMNVEV (reference sequence). The length of the CDR3 is 13 residues. V dropped 8 bases and J dropped 0; count of bases not matched to a gene: 1. The DNA of the CDR3 is TGTGCCAGCGGACTAGGCTCCTACAATGAGCAGTTCTTC. Translating it yields CASGLGSYNEQFF.

The V call is TRBV9, the J call TRBJ1-4, with D perhaps matching TRBD1 (5 bases). CDR3 length: 16 residues. V lost 0 bases and J lost 8, with 17 bases in between. In germline, CDR1 is SGDLS, CDR2 YYNGEE. CDR3 sequence reads: CASSVATRGPGEKLFF. CDR3 nucleotide sequence: TGTGCCAGCAGCGTAGCTACGAGGGGCCCAGGAGAAAAACTGTTTTTT.

The chain carries TRBV9 and TRBJ2-3; D call uncertain. V gave up 2 bases and J gave up 2 bases, with 9 bases separating them. The CDR3 is 14 amino acids. The germline CDR1 and CDR2 sequences are SGDLS and YYNGEE. The chain's CDR3 is CASSVNTITDTQYF. DNA of the CDR3: TGTGCCAGCAGCGTTAACACTATCACAGATACGCAGTATTTT.

The chain is built from TRBV7-9 and TRBJ1-6; no firm D call. The CDR3 is made up of 17 amino acids. The V and J ends lost 1 base and 5 bases respectively, with 15 bases between them. CDR1 SEHNR and CDR2 FQNEAQ come from the germline V gene (reference sequence). CDR3 residues: CASSLGSRFKNNSPLHF. The CDR3 bases are TGTGCCAGCAGCTTAGGGTCAAGGTTTAAGAATAATTCACCCCTCCACTTT.

This clonotype has ten or more counts. The genes are TRBV5-1 and TRBJ2-7, with D perhaps TRBD1 (6 bases). The CDR3 consists of 14 residues. Per the germline V gene, CDR1 is SGHRS and CDR2 is YFSETQ. V was shortened by 4 bases and J by 1 base, with 12 bases between the two germline ends. The CDR3 loop is CASSPRGLSYEQYF. CDR3 in DNA: TGCGCCAGCAGCCCTAGGGGGTTGTCCTACGAGCAGTACTTC.

This chain uses TRBV24-1 with TRBJ2-2; possibly TRBD1 for D (5 bases). The CDR3 length is 16 residues. V lost 4 bases to trimming and J lost 1 base, with 12 bases between them. Germline values: CDR1 KGHDR, CDR2 SFDVKD. The CDR3 sequence is CATSDSAGRNTGELFF. The CDR3 bases are TGTGCCACCAGTGACTCTGCAGGGCGGAACACCGGGGAGCTGTTTTTT.

This clonotype was counted between two and nine times. This chain joins TRBV20-1 and TRBJ2-7; D possibly uses TRBD1 or TRBD2 (5 bases each). V lost 5 bases to trimming and J lost 5 bases, with 19 bases between them. The CDR3 runs to 14 residues. In germline, CDR1 is DFQATT, CDR2 SNEGSKA (reference sequence). CDR3 loop: CSAASGTPRDEQYF. In nucleotides, the CDR3 is TGCAGTGCTGCCTCCGGGACCCCGCGGGACGAGCAGTACTTC.

This clonotype was seen only once. The V and J genes are TRBV18 and TRBJ2-7; TRBD1 is a possible D gene (6 bases). Germline V CDR1 and CDR2: KGHSH, LQKENI. Trimming left V 6 bases short and J 2 bases short, with 14 bases between. This CDR3 contains 14 residues. The CDR3 nucleotides are TGTGCCAGCTCCTCCCCTAGGACAGCCTACGAGCAGTACTTC. This translates into CASSSPRTAYEQYF.